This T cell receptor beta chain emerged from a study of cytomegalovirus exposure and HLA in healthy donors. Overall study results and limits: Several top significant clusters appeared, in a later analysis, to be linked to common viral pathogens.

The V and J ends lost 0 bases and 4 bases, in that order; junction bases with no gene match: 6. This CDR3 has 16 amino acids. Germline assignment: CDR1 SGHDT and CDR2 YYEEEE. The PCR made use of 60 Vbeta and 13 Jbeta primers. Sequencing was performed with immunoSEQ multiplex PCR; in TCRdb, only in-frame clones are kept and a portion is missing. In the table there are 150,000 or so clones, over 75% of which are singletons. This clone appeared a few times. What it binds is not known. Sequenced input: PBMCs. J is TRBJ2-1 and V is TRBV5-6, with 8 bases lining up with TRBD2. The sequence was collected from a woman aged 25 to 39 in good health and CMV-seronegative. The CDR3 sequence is CASSLAGASGYNEQFF. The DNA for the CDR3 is TGTGCCAGCAGCTTGGCCGGGGCTAGCGGGTACAATGAGCAGTTCTTC.